This record looks at one T cell receptor beta chain sequence and its context. Its antigen is as yet unknown. The germline gives CDR1 SGHNT, CDR2 YYREEE (reference sequence). V shed 3 bases and J 4 bases; nucleotides not matched to a gene: 3. CDR3 length equals 13 residues. These data originate in a study of shared clonotypes between healthy human individuals. Study results and caveats: Generally, naive subsets (rather than memory subsets) showed larger estimated richness.

Sequenced by immunoSEQ multiplex PCR; TCRdb stores in-frame clones only, minus some. The sample lists about 1.5 million clones, 95% to 97% occurring once. Sequenced: naive CD4+ T cells sorted from blood. Indicated subset: CD45RA+ positively selected. The chain couples TRBV5-4 to TRBJ2-5; 7 bases agree with TRBD1. This sequence was found in a man younger than 40 in good health. CDR3 amino acids: CASSWDRAETQYF. CDR3 DNA: TGTGCCAGCAGCTGGGACAGAGCAGAGACCCAGTACTTC.